These 20 T cell receptor beta chains came from one sample sequenced in a study of patients and donors after allogeneic stem cell transplantation. TCRdb analysed the RT-PCR reads with MiXCR anew, one entry per CDR3 protein. The table lists around 82,000 distinct CDR3 sequences, 4.5% to 5% of them singletons, with 2.6% in the top ten. The sequenced material came from blood, either unsorted or a sorted T cell fraction (not recorded which). All receptors derive from a human donor who was either an allogeneic HSCT recipient or a stem cell or donor lymphocyte infusion donor (not recorded which). It is not recorded whose cells these are; they may come from a transplant donor.

This clonotype was detected ten times or more. The chain recombines TRBV12-3 or TRBV12-4 with TRBJ2-2; D is perhaps TRBD1 or TRBD2 (5 bases each). The V and J ends lost 7 bases and 4 bases respectively, with 16 bases between them. This CDR3 contains 15 residues. For the CDR3, the DNA is TGTGCCAGCAAGAATCCGGGACGGACCACCGGGGAGCTGTTTTTT. It specifies CASKNPGRTTGELFF.

This clonotype came up many times. V gene TRBV2 combines with J gene TRBJ1-1, with 7 bases lining up with TRBD1. Germline assignment: CDR1 SNHLY and CDR2 FYNNEI. Trimming took 8 bases from V and 9 from J; bases not matched to a gene: 12. This CDR3 region has 13 residues. The CDR3 nucleotides read TGTGCCAGCGCCTCGACAGGGATTGGGCAAGCTTTCTTT. The encoded protein is CASASTGIGQAFF.

The sample holds many counts of this clonotype. This chain uses TRBV12-3 or TRBV12-4 with TRBJ2-1; D gene unclear. V lost 6 bases and J 6 bases, leaving 15 bases between the germline ends. This CDR3 spans 14 amino acids. Here the CDR3 reads CASRPGSNSNEQFF. The CDR3 DNA follows: TGTGCCAGCAGACCCGGGTCCAACAGCAATGAGCAGTTCTTC.

This clonotype was found a few times. The V gene is TRBV19, the J gene TRBJ2-3; 7 bases map to TRBD2. This CDR3 has 14 amino acids. J was trimmed by 6 bases and V by 6 bases; bases with no gene match: 9. Germline lookup yields CDR1 LNHDA and CDR2 SQIVND (reference sequence). CDR3 in DNA: TGTGCCAGTAGCACCCCGGGACTATCGGATACGCAGTATTTT. Its translation is CASSTPGLSDTQYF.

This clonotype was counted ten times or more. This rearrangement joins TRBV5-1 to TRBJ1-2; D is unresolved. The germline V gene encodes CDR1 SGHRS and CDR2 YFSETQ. This CDR3 is built from 16 residues. V lost 3 bases to trimming and J lost 8 bases, with 23 bases between them. Here the CDR3 reads CASSSQKNPDGGGYTF. CDR3 in DNA: TGCGCCAGCAGCTCCCAGAAGAACCCGGACGGCGGGGGCTACACCTTC. The variable domain in full, completed from reference TRBV5-1 and TRBJ1-2, reads KAGVTQTPRYLIKTRGQQVTLSCSPISGHRSVSWYQQTPGQGLQFLFEYFSETQRNKGNFPGRFSGRQFSNSRSEMNVSTLELGDSALYLCASSSQKNPDGGGYTFGSGTRLTVV.

This clonotype was detected only a few times. The CDR3 reads CASSPSRTREQYF. The CDR3 DNA reads as TGTGCCAGCAGCCCCTCGAGGACTCGCGAGCAGTACTTC. The rearrangement links TRBV14 to TRBJ2-7; TRBD2 is a possible D gene (5 bases). This CDR3 region has 13 residues. Trimming took off 4 bases at V and 6 bases at J, with 13 bases between the two ends. Germline CDR1 is SGHDN and CDR2 is FVKESK.

This clonotype was observed many times. The rearrangement links TRBV2 to TRBJ2-5; D is possibly TRBD1 or TRBD2 (5 bases each). V lost 4 bases, J lost 1 base, and 10 bases lay in between. From germline, CDR1 is SNHLY and CDR2 FYNNEI. This CDR3 spans 14 amino acids. Written as DNA, the CDR3 is TGTGCCAGCAGTGGATATGGGGGCCAAGAGACCCAGTACTTC. It is translated as CASSGYGGQETQYF.

This clonotype was recorded many times. This chain uses TRBV6-5 with TRBJ1-3; 10 positions agree with TRBD1. This CDR3 has 16 residues. The junction had 1 base not matched to a gene; V was cut back by 0 bases and J by 2 bases. Germline CDR1 is MNHEY and CDR2 is SVGAGI. This CDR3 reads CASSYSGTGAGNTIYF. The CDR3 region has the DNA TGTGCCAGCAGTTACTCTGGGACAGGGGCTGGAAACACCATATATTTT.

This clonotype was counted many times. The chain couples TRBV20-1 to TRBJ2-1, with 9 nucleotides matching TRBD1. This CDR3 spans 14 amino acids. The trim removed 5 bases at V and 7 bases at J, leaving 9 bases unmatched. Germline CDR1 reads DFQATT; CDR2 reads SNEGSKA (reference sequence). The CDR3 protein is CSALNRGRSNEQFF. The CDR3 coding sequence is TGCAGTGCTTTAAACAGGGGGCGGTCGAATGAGCAGTTCTTC.

This clonotype was picked up many times. The J gene is TRBJ1-5, the V gene TRBV19; 8 bases map to TRBD1. CDR3 length: 15 amino acids. The V gene's germline CDR1 is LNHDA and CDR2 SQIVND (reference sequence). Trimming removed 5 bases from V and 3 bases from J; junction bases left unmatched: 6. The CDR3: CASSVGQGPNQPQHF. CDR3 coding DNA: TGTGCCAGTAGTGTCGGACAGGGTCCCAATCAGCCCCAGCATTTT.

This clonotype was counted between two and nine times. The V gene is TRBV27, the J gene TRBJ1-1; D is unclear. This CDR3 spans 15 amino acids. V lost 6 bases and J lost 1, with 15 bases in between. CDR1 and CDR2 (germline): MNHEY, SMNVEV (reference sequence). The chain's CDR3 is CASSTHGSSNTEAFF. The DNA of the CDR3 is TGTGCCAGCAGCACCCACGGAAGCTCGAACACTGAAGCTTTCTTT.

This chain links TRBV15 with TRBJ2-3; a possible D gene is TRBD2 (6 bases). The CDR3 runs to 15 residues. The ends were cut back, 2 bases at V and 0 bases at J, with 9 bases in the middle. Germline CDR1 and CDR2: LNHNV and YYDKDF (reference sequence). The CDR3 spells CATSRSGQSTDTQYF. CDR3 DNA: TGTGCCACCAGCAGAAGCGGGCAGAGCACAGATACGCAGTATTTT.

This clonotype was observed many times. The chain couples TRBV5-1 to TRBJ2-1; D possibly corresponds to TRBD1 (6 bases). The CDR3 length is 14 residues. Trimming shortened V by 3 bases and J by 9 bases, and 16 bases separated the two germline ends. Germline CDR1 is SGHRS and CDR2 is YFSETQ. CDR3 coding DNA: TGCGCCAGCAGCTCCAGGACAGCGCTCGGTGAGCAGTTCTTC. Translating gives CASSSRTALGEQFF.

This chain connects TRBV2 to TRBJ1-4; TRBD1 agrees at 8 bases. With 8 bases clipped from V and 7 bases from J, the junction kept 3 bases outside the gene matches. The V gene's germline CDR1 is SNHLY and CDR2 FYNNEI. This CDR3 is 12 amino acids long. The DNA of the CDR3 is TGTGCCAGCCGGACAGGGTTTGAAAAACTGTTTTTT. It yields the protein CASRTGFEKLFF. Together with reference TRBV2 and TRBJ1-4, the CDR3 gives the full variable domain: EPEVTQTPSHQVTQMGQEVILRCVPISNHLYFYWYRQILGQKVEFLVSFYNNEISEKSEIFDDQFSVERPDGSNFTLKIRSTKLEDSAMYFCASRTGFEKLFFGSGTQLSVL.

This clonotype was seen at least ten times. J is TRBJ2-5 and V is TRBV14; no clear D. The CDR3 has 12 amino acids. The germline CDR1 and CDR2 sequences are SGHDN and FVKESK. Between the trimmed V and J ends, which lost 2 bases and 3 bases, there was a span of 4 bases. CDR3 coding DNA: TGTGCCAGCAGCCAATTTGAAGAGACCCAGTACTTC. Encoded protein: CASSQFEETQYF.

This clonotype was seen ten or more times. V and J are TRBV18 and TRBJ2-7; D is uncertain. This CDR3 has 15 amino acids. Per the germline V gene, CDR1 is KGHSH and CDR2 is LQKENI. Trimming removed 2 bases at V and 5 bases at J, with 16 bases between. This CDR3 reads CASSPGQAVVDEQYF. CDR3 bases: TGTGCCAGCTCACCAGGCCAGGCAGTCGTGGACGAGCAGTACTTC.

This clonotype was recorded many times. The gene calls are TRBV29-1 and TRBJ2-1, with D maybe TRBD2 (6 bases). The CDR3 sequence is 15 residues long. Trimming cost V 1 base and J 3 bases, with 13 bases left between them. The germline CDR1 and CDR2 sequences are SQVTM and ANQGSEA. The CDR3 DNA reads TGCAGCGTTGAAGGCGGGGCCGAGTTCTACAATGAGCAGTTCTTC. As protein: CSVEGGAEFYNEQFF.

The rearrangement links TRBV4-1 to TRBJ1-2; D unclear. Germline CDR1 is MGHRA and CDR2 is YSYEKL. Trimming removed 1 base at V and 0 bases at J, with 12 bases between. The CDR3 has 16 amino acids. The CDR3 coding sequence is TGCGCCAGCAGCCAAGGGTGGCAGAGCTCTAACTATGGCTACACCTTC. Its protein product is CASSQGWQSSNYGYTF.

This clonotype was seen many times. The chain carries TRBV28 and TRBJ1-1; TRBD1 might be the D (6 bases). This CDR3 is 14 amino acids long. Trimming took off 3 bases at V and 11 bases at J, with 19 bases between the two ends. The V gene's germline CDR1 is MDHEN and CDR2 SYDVKM. This chain's CDR3 is CASSLRTEGPGAFF. The CDR3 DNA reads TGTGCCAGCAGTTTGAGGACAGAAGGGCCCGGGGCTTTCTTT.

This clonotype was seen at least ten times. The V call is TRBV7-9, the J call TRBJ2-7; 7 bases are a match to TRBD1. V lost 5 bases, J lost 1 base, and 8 bases stayed unmatched. The CDR3 consists of 15 residues. The germline CDR1 and CDR2 sequences are SEHNR and FQNEAQ (reference sequence). The CDR3 bases are TGTGCCAGCAGCCCCCGAGGGGGCGTGTCCTACGAGCAGTACTTC. Amino acid sequence: CASSPRGGVSYEQYF.